The 30 T cell receptor beta chains given below trace back to one sample, sequenced in a study of blood T cells in healthy people across ages. With a J-beta primer mix and a sample-barcoded 5' primer, a second PCR ran about 7 to 12 cycles. TCRdb re-derived calls from the 5' RACE reads in MiXCR, one entry per CDR3 protein. The table has 1.5 million to 2 million distinct CDR3 sequences, about 50% seen once. The sequencing input was blood. The receptor source for this set is a middle-aged woman in good health.

The chain joins TRBV7-9 to TRBJ2-1, with D uncertain. Trimming took off 5 bases at V and 4 bases at J, with 9 bases between the two ends. This CDR3 has 13 residues. Germline-derived CDR1 and CDR2 are SEHNR and FQNEAQ (reference sequence). The CDR3 region is CASSVTQYNEQFF. The DNA for the CDR3 is TGTGCCAGCAGCGTTACGCAGTACAATGAGCAGTTCTTC. Together with reference TRBV7-9 and TRBJ2-1, the CDR3 gives the full variable domain: DTGVSQNPRHKITKRGQNVTFRCDPISEHNRLYWYRQTLGQGPEFLTYFQNEAQLEKSRLLSDRFSAERPKGSFSTLEIQRTEQGDSAMYLCASSVTQYNEQFFGPGTRLTVL.

CDR3 nucleotide sequence: TGTGCCAGCAGTCGTTCGGGACAGGGCTACAATGAGCAGTTCTTC. Protein product: CASSRSGQGYNEQFF. J is TRBJ2-1 and V is TRBV7-2, with 9 nucleotides matching TRBD1. V shed 6 bases, J shed 3 bases, and the junction held 6 bases outside the gene matches. This CDR3 spans 15 amino acids. Germline V CDR1 and CDR2: SGHTA, FQGNSA.

The chain is built from TRBV12-3 or TRBV12-4 and TRBJ2-1; perhaps D is TRBD1 or TRBD2 (5 bases each). V was shortened by 3 bases and J by 9 bases, with 15 bases between the two germline ends. The length of the CDR3 is 14 residues. This chain's CDR3 is CASSLGPQVAEQFF. DNA for the CDR3: TGTGCCAGCAGTTTGGGACCGCAGGTCGCTGAGCAGTTCTTC.

This clonotype came up a few times. The chain combines TRBV20-1 with TRBJ2-3, with 11 bases that match TRBD2. V lost 6 bases to trimming and J lost 2 bases; unmatched junction nucleotides: 7. The germline CDR1 and CDR2 sequences are DFQATT and SNEGSKA (reference sequence). The CDR3 sequence is 15 residues long. As DNA, the CDR3 is TGCAGTGCCTCGAGACTAGCGGGGTTCACAGATACGCAGTATTTT. This encodes CSASRLAGFTDTQYF.

This clonotype was seen repeatedly, ten times or more. This rearrangement joins TRBV7-2 to TRBJ2-1, with D maybe TRBD1 (5 bases). Germline loops: CDR1 SGHTA, CDR2 FQGNSA. The V end was cut by 5 bases, the J end by 0 bases, with 11 bases between. The CDR3 covers 15 residues. CDR3 loop: CASSLRASSYNEQFF. The CDR3 nucleotides read TGTGCCAGCAGCCTCAGGGCGAGCTCCTACAATGAGCAGTTCTTC.

This clonotype occurred many times. V and J are TRBV11-3 and TRBJ2-1; D remains ambiguous. Germline V lookup: CDR1 SGHNT, CDR2 YENEEA. This CDR3 is built from 14 residues. V dropped 1 base and J dropped 5 bases, with 9 bases sitting between them. CDR3 in amino acids: CASSLGAGNNEQFF. Written as DNA, the CDR3 is TGTGCCAGCAGCTTAGGGGCAGGTAACAATGAGCAGTTCTTC.

The chain is built from TRBV6-5 and TRBJ1-2, with 8 bases that match TRBD1. Germline values: CDR1 MNHEY, CDR2 SVGAGI. The CDR3 covers 13 residues. The V and J ends lost 9 bases and 5 bases, in that order; junction bases with no gene match: 8. Here the CDR3 reads CASRQGIAYGYTF. DNA of the CDR3: TGTGCCAGTCGACAGGGGATAGCATATGGCTACACCTTC.

The CDR3 loop reads CASRPRQGATEAFF. For the CDR3, the DNA is TGTGCCAGCAGGCCGAGACAGGGGGCAACTGAAGCTTTCTTT. The chain recombines TRBV6-2 or TRBV6-3 with TRBJ1-1, with 10 bases fitting TRBD1. CDR1 is MNHEY and CDR2 is SVGEGT in the germline V gene. This CDR3 has 14 amino acids. Unmatched junction bases numbered 6, after V lost 6 bases and J lost 5 bases.

This clonotype appeared a few times. CDR3 in amino acids: CASDPSSYNSPLHF. As DNA, the CDR3 is TGTGCCAGTGACCCTAGCTCCTATAATTCACCCCTCCACTTT. The chain joins TRBV6-6 to TRBJ1-6; D is ambiguous. The germline gives CDR1 MNHNY, CDR2 SVGAGI (reference sequence). This CDR3 is 14 amino acids long. Deletions cut 9 bases from V and 0 bases from J, with 9 bases between.

V gene TRBV20-1 combines with J gene TRBJ2-7, with unresolved D. Trimming took off 6 bases at V and 1 base at J, with 16 bases between the two ends. Germline V CDR1 and CDR2: DFQATT, SNEGSKA (reference sequence). The CDR3 has 14 amino acids. CDR3 sequence: CSARNLRGSYEQYF. The CDR3 nucleotides read TGCAGTGCCCGGAACCTACGTGGGTCCTACGAGCAGTACTTC.

The chain joins TRBV28 to TRBJ1-4, with 11 bases identical to TRBD1. V was pared by 4 bases and J by 0 bases, with 4 bases of the junction left unmatched. The CDR3 extends over 17 amino acids. CDR1 and CDR2 (germline): MDHEN, SYDVKM. The CDR3 DNA is TGTGCCAGCAGTTCAGGGACAGGGGGGGCAACTAATGAAAAACTGTTTTTT. This encodes CASSSGTGGATNEKLFF.

This chain joins TRBV6-1 and TRBJ1-2, with 12 bases that match TRBD1. Germline CDR1 and CDR2: MNHNS and SASEGT. V lost 6 bases to trimming and J lost 7 bases; unmatched junction nucleotides: 12. The CDR3 loop spans 16 amino acids. CDR3 coding DNA: TGTGCCAGCAGCGTGAATTTGGGACAGGGGGCTGGTGGCTACACCTTC. Amino acid sequence: CASSVNLGQGAGGYTF.

To note about this clonotype: This may be a read error: a much more frequent sequence differs by one nucleotide. V and J are TRBV12-3 or TRBV12-4 and TRBJ2-5; D is possibly TRBD1 (6 bases). With the DNA end fitting TRBJ2-7 better, the J assignment may be wrong. CDR3 length equals 12 residues. The CDR3 DNA is TGTGCCAGCATTTTATTGGGGGCCGAGCAGTACTTC. This encodes CASILLGAEQYF.

V usage is TRBV29-1 and J usage is TRBJ2-3; D might be TRBD2 (6 bases). Germline V gene lookup returns CDR1 SQVTM and CDR2 ANQGSEA. V was pared by 0 bases and J by 5 bases, with 18 bases between. This CDR3 has 16 amino acids. CDR3 DNA: TGCAGCGTTGAAGATCTCGGGGATGAGGGAGGAGATACGCAGTATTTT. Encoded protein: CSVEDLGDEGGDTQYF.

The J gene is TRBJ2-1, the V gene TRBV6-2 or TRBV6-3; TRBD2 aligns across 7 bases. This CDR3 comprises 16 residues. V dropped 2 bases and J dropped 8; count of bases not matched to a gene: 12. Germline CDR1 reads MNHEY; CDR2 reads SVGEGT. For the CDR3, the DNA is TGTGCCAGCAGTTACACTCCCTCTGGGGGGGAGGATGAGCAGTTCTTC. This translates into CASSYTPSGGEDEQFF.

In its sample, this clonotype was seen a few times. CDR3: CASRPTPRGGKNIQYF. CDR3 bases: TGTGCCAGCAGACCCACGCCGCGGGGGGGCAAAAACATTCAGTACTTC. The chain recombines TRBV7-2 with TRBJ2-4; 9 bases are shared with TRBD2. CDR1 is SGHTA and CDR2 is FQGNSA in the germline V gene. The V segment lost 6 bases and the J segment 3 bases; nucleotides outside the gene matches: 9. This CDR3 comprises 16 residues. The complete variable domain, with remaining parts taken from reference TRBV7-2 and TRBJ2-4, reads GAGVSQSPSNKVTEKGKDVELRCDPISGHTALYWYRQSLGQGLEFLIYFQGNSAPDKSGLPSDRFSAERTGGSVSTLTIQRTQQEDSAVYLCASRPTPRGGKNIQYFGAGTRLSVL.

This clonotype was seen a few times. V gene TRBV5-1 combines with J gene TRBJ2-7; no firm D call. Germline V gives CDR1 SGHRS, CDR2 YFSETQ. This CDR3 has 14 amino acids. The V end was cut by 0 bases, the J end by 1 base, with 8 bases between. CDR3 residues: CASSLGIVSYEQYF. CDR3 bases: TGCGCCAGCAGCTTGGGGATAGTTTCCTACGAGCAGTACTTC.

In its sample, this clonotype was seen a few times. The CDR3: CSASPGEVVQYF. The CDR3 DNA reads as TGCAGTGCTAGTCCCGGGGAAGTGGTCCAGTACTTC. The chain links TRBV20-1 to TRBJ2-5; D is perhaps TRBD2 (5 bases). The CDR3 is made up of 12 amino acids. V shed 3 bases and J shed 10 bases, with 15 bases lying between them. CDR1 is DFQATT and CDR2 is SNEGSKA in the germline V gene (reference sequence).

This clonotype was counted at least ten times. This rearrangement joins TRBV4-3 to TRBJ1-4; weak D call: TRBD1 (5 bases). The CDR3 runs to 17 residues. The V gene lost 0 bases and the J gene lost 3 bases, with 14 bases spanning the gap. Germline V lookup: CDR1 LGHNA, CDR2 YSLEER. CDR3 nucleotide sequence: TGCGCCAGCAGCCAAGACTGGGACTCGTCCGCTAATGAAAAACTGTTTTTT. Amino acid sequence: CASSQDWDSSANEKLFF.

This clonotype turned up a few times. The V and J genes are TRBV7-9 and TRBJ2-1, with 9 bases that match TRBD1. The CDR3 has 17 amino acids. Per the germline V gene, CDR1 is SEHNR and CDR2 is FQNEAQ (reference sequence). The ends lost 5 bases at V and 5 bases at J; junction bases unmatched: 13. The CDR3 spells CASSRRGGQGANNEQFF. CDR3 DNA: TGTGCCAGCAGCCGCCGCGGGGGACAGGGAGCCAACAATGAGCAGTTCTTC.

This clonotype occurred once. The chain employs TRBV20-1 and TRBJ2-2; weak D call: TRBD1 (5 bases). Trimming pared 6 bases from V and 3 bases from J, leaving 14 bases between. Germline V gives CDR1 DFQATT, CDR2 SNEGSKA (reference sequence). The CDR3 extends over 14 amino acids. CDR3 in amino acids: CSASRETDTGELFF. CDR3 DNA: TGCAGTGCCAGCCGCGAGACAGACACCGGGGAGCTGTTTTTT.

This clonotype appeared once. J is TRBJ2-5 and V is TRBV7-9; TRBD2 is a possible D gene (6 bases). The J call is in doubt because the DNA end fits TRBJ2-7 better. Germline loops: CDR1 SEHNR, CDR2 FQNEAQ (reference sequence). CDR3 length: 15 residues. The CDR3 reads CASSFVEGGFNEQYF. CDR3 nucleotides: TGTGCCAGCAGCTTTGTAGAGGGAGGCTTCAACGAGCAGTACTTC.

V and J are TRBV11-2 and TRBJ2-5; 10 positions agree with TRBD1. The J call is uncertain, as TRBJ2-7 better fits the DNA end. Germline V gene lookup returns CDR1 SGHAT and CDR2 FQNNGV. The CDR3 extends over 18 amino acids. CDR3 coding DNA: TGTGCCAGCAGCTTAGGCCGGCATTGGACAGGGGGAACCTACGAGCAGTACTTC. It yields the protein CASSLGRHWTGGTYEQYF.

This chain links TRBV25-1 with TRBJ2-4; possibly TRBD1 for D (6 bases). Germline V CDR1 and CDR2: MGHDK, SYGVNS. This CDR3 is built from 16 residues. Trimming took off 5 bases at V and 0 bases at J, with 14 bases between the two ends. In DNA form, the CDR3 reads TGTGCCAGCAGTCACGGACAGCGCTTAGCCAAAAACATTCAGTACTTC. Amino acids: CASSHGQRLAKNIQYF. The full variable domain, its missing parts supplied by reference TRBV25-1 and TRBJ2-4, is EADIYQTPRYLVIGTGKKITLECSQTMGHDKMYWYQQDPGMELHLIHYSYGVNSTEKGDLSSESTVSRIRTEHFPLTLESARPSHTSQYLCASSHGQRLAKNIQYFGAGTRLSVL.

The table lists this clonotype with a few counts. CDR3 sequence reads: CASRALAGAGTDTQYF. CDR3 coding DNA: TGTGCCAGCAGAGCCCTAGCGGGGGCCGGCACAGATACGCAGTATTTT. The J gene is TRBJ2-3, the V gene TRBV27; TRBD2 aligns across 10 bases. V lost 6 bases to trimming and J lost 1 base; unmatched junction nucleotides: 7. CDR1 MNHEY and CDR2 SMNVEV come from the germline V gene (reference sequence). The CDR3 loop spans 16 amino acids.

The table lists this clonotype with a few counts. The gene calls are TRBV29-1 and TRBJ1-2, with a possible D match to TRBD1 (6 bases). The V end lost 7 bases, the J end lost 4 bases, and 10 bases lay between the germline ends. The germline CDR1 and CDR2 sequences are SQVTM and ANQGSEA. The CDR3 runs to 11 residues. In DNA, the CDR3 is TGCAGCGCCATGGACAGCTATGGCTACACCTTC. The encoded protein is CSAMDSYGYTF.

The chain employs TRBV27 and TRBJ2-1; 7 bases match TRBD1. J gave up 2 bases and V 8 bases, and 9 bases lay outside the gene matches. Germline V gene data show CDR1 as MNHEY and CDR2 as SMNVEV (reference sequence). This CDR3 comprises 15 residues. The CDR3 DNA is TGTGCCAGCCAGAGACAGGGAGATCCCTACAATGAGCAGTTCTTC. Encoded protein: CASQRQGDPYNEQFF.

The chain uses TRBV20-1 and TRBJ2-3; D possibly corresponds to TRBD1 (6 bases). The V gene's germline CDR1 is DFQATT and CDR2 SNEGSKA (reference sequence). Trimming removed 6 bases at V and 2 bases at J, with 12 bases between. The CDR3 is 13 residues long. The CDR3 sequence: CSAGLGHTDTQYF. DNA of the CDR3: TGCAGTGCCGGACTGGGACACACAGATACGCAGTATTTT.

The chain links TRBV27 to TRBJ2-7; D not certain. From germline, CDR1 is MNHEY and CDR2 SMNVEV (reference sequence). The V and J ends lost 0 bases and 6 bases respectively, with 18 bases between them. This CDR3 comprises 16 residues. CDR3 residues: CASSLSAGEADCEQYF. The CDR3 DNA is TGTGCCAGCAGTTTATCCGCCGGCGAGGCCGACTGCGAGCAGTACTTC.

V usage is TRBV24-1 and J usage is TRBJ1-2; weak D call: TRBD1 (5 bases). This CDR3 spans 12 amino acids. With 10 bases removed from V and 8 bases from J, the gap between germline ends came to 16 bases. Germline assignment: CDR1 KGHDR and CDR2 SFDVKD. The CDR3 DNA sequence: TGTGCCACTATGACAGAAGTGGGCGGCTACACCTTC. This codes for CATMTEVGGYTF.